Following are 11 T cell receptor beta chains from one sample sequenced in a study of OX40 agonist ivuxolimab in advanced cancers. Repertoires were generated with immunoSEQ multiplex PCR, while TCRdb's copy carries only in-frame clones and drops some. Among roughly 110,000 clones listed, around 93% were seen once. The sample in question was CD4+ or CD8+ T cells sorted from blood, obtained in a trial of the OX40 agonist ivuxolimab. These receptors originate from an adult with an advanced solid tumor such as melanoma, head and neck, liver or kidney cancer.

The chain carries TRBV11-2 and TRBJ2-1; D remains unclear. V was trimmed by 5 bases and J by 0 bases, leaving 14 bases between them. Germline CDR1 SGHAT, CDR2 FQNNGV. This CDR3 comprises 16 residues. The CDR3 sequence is CASSPRLLSSYNEQFF. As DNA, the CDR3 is TGTGCCAGCAGCCCAAGACTCTTAAGCTCCTACAATGAGCAGTTCTTC.

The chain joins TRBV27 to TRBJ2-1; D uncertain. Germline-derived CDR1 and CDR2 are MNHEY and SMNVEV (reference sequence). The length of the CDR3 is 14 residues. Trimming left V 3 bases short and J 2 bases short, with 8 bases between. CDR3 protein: CASSFSSPYNEQFF. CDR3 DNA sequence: TGTGCCAGCAGTTTTTCCAGTCCCTACAATGAGCAGTTCTTC.

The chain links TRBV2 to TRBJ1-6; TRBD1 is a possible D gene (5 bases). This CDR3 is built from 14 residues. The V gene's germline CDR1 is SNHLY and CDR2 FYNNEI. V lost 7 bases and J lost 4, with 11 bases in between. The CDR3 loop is CASTYDRYNSPLHF. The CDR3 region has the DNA TGTGCCAGCACCTACGACAGATATAATTCACCCCTCCACTTT.

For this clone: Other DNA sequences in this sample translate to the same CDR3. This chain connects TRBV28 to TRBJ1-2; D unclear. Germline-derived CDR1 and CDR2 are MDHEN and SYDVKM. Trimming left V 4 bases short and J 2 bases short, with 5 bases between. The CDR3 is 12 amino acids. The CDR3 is CASSSDNYGYTF. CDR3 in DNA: TGTGCCAGCAGTTCGGACAACTATGGCTACACCTTC.

The CDR3 spells CASGPLPAEKLFF. The CDR3 bases are TGTGCTAGTGGTCCGCTCCCAGCAGAAAAACTGTTTTTT. V is TRBV12-5 and J is TRBJ1-4; D is unclear. The V end lost 5 bases, the J end lost 8 bases, and 12 bases lay between the germline ends. The germline V gene has CDR1 LGHNT and CDR2 FRNRAP. This CDR3 contains 13 residues.

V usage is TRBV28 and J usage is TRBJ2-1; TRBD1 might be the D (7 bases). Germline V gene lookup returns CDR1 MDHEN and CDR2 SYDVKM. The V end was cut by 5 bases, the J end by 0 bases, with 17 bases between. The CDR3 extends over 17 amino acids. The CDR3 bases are TGTGCCAGCAGTCCCCAGGGGGGAGGACTCTCCTACAATGAGCAGTTCTTC. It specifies CASSPQGGGLSYNEQFF.

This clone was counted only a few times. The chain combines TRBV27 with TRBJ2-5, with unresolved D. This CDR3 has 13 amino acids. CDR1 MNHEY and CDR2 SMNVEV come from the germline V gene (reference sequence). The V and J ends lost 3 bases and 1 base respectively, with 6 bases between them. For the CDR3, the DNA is TGTGCCAGCAGTTTGTGGGGCCAAGAGACCCAGTACTTC. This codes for CASSLWGQETQYF.

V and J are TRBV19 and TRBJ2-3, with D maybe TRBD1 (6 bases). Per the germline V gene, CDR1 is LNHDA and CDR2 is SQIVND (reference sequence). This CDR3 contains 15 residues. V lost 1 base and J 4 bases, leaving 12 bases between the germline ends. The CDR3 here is CASSIAGDIADTQYF. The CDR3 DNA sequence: TGTGCCAGTAGTATAGCAGGGGATATCGCAGATACGCAGTATTTT.

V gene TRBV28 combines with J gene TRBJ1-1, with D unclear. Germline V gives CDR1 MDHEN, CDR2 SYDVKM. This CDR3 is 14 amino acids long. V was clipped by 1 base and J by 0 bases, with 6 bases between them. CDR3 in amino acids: CASSLYQMNTEAFF. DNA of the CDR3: TGTGCCAGCAGTTTATACCAGATGAACACTGAAGCTTTCTTT. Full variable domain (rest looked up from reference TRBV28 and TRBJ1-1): DVKVTQSSRYLVKRTGEKVFLECVQDMDHENMFWYRQDPGLGLRLIYFSYDVKMKEKGDIPEGYSVSREKKERFSLILESASTNQTSMYLCASSLYQMNTEAFFGQGTRLTVV.

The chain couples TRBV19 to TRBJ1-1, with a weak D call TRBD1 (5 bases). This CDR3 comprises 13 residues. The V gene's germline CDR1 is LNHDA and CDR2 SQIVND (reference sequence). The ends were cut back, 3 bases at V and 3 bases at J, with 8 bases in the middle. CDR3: CASSIRDDTEAFF. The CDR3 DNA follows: TGTGCCAGTAGTATCAGGGACGACACTGAAGCTTTCTTT. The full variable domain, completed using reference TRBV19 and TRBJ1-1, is DGGITQSPKYLFRKEGQNVTLSCEQNLNHDAMYWYRQDPGQGLRLIYYSQIVNDFQKGDIAEGYSVSREKKESFPLTVTSAQKNPTAFYLCASSIRDDTEAFFGQGTRLTVV.

CDR3 in amino acids: CATDRGNEKLFF. The DNA for the CDR3 is TGTGCCACGGACAGGGGAAATGAAAAACTGTTTTTT. The chain uses TRBV6-1 and TRBJ1-4, with 9 bases aligning to TRBD1. The length of the CDR3 is 12 residues. The junction had 2 bases not matched to a gene; V was cut back by 10 bases and J by 5 bases. CDR1 and CDR2 from the germline V gene are MNHNS and SASEGT.